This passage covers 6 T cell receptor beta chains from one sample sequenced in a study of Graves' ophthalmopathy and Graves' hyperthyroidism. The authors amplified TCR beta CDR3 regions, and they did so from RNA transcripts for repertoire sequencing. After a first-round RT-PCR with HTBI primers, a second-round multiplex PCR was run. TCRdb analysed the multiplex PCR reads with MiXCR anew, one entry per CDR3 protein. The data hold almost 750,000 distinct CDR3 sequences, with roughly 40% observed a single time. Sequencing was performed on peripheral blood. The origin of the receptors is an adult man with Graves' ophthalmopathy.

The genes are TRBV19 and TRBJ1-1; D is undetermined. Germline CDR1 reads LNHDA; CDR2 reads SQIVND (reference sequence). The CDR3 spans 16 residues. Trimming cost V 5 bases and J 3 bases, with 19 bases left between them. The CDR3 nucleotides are TGTGCCAGTAGTGCCGCCCTGATGGCTGTATACACTGAAGCTTTCTTT. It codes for CASSAALMAVYTEAFF.

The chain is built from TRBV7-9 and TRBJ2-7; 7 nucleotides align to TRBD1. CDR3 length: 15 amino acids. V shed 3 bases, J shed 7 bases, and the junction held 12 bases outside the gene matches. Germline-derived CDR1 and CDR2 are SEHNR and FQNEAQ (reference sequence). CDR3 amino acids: CASSFGGQSFQEQYF. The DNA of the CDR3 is TGTGCCAGCAGCTTTGGGGGACAGAGCTTCCAGGAGCAGTACTTC.

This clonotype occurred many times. The CDR3 here is CASSSRLNTGELFF. The CDR3 DNA reads TGTGCCAGCAGCTCCCGGCTGAACACCGGGGAGCTGTTTTTT. The genes are TRBV7-9 and TRBJ2-2; no clear D gene. Germline-derived CDR1 and CDR2 are SEHNR and FQNEAQ (reference sequence). The CDR3 sequence is 14 residues long. V lost 4 bases and J 1 base, leaving 7 bases between the germline ends.

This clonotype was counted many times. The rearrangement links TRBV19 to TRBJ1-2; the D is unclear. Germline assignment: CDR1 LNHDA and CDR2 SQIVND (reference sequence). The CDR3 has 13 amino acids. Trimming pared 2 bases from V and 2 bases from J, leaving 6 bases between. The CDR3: CASSINGNYGYTF. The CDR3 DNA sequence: TGTGCCAGTAGTATAAACGGGAACTATGGCTACACCTTC.

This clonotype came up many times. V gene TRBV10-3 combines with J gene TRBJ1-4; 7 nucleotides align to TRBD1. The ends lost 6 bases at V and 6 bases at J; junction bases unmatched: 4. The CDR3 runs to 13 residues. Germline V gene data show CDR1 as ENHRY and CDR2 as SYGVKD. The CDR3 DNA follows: TGTGCCATCAGCGAAACAGGGGATGAAAAACTGTTTTTT. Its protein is CAISETGDEKLFF.

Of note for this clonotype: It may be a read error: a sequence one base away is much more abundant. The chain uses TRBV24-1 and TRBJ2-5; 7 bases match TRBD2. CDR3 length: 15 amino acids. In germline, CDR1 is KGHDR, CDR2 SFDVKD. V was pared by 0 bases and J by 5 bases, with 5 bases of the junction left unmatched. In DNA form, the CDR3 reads TGTGCCACCAGTGATTTGGGTGGCGGGAGCGAGACCCAGTACTTC. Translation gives CATSDLGGGSETQYF.